What follows is one TCR beta chain and its context. Its antigen remains unknown. The CDR3 extends over 15 amino acids. Between the trimmed V and J ends, which lost 6 bases and 0 bases, there was a span of 12 bases. This entry is derived from a study of T-cell memory formation after mild COVID-19. Study summary: Clusters were largely donor specific.

5'RACE primed at constant segments yielded TCR alpha and TCR beta cDNA libraries bearing sample barcodes and UMIs. Each CDR3 protein is one row after TCRdb ran MiXCR on the 5' RACE reads. The table lists 530,000 or so distinct CDR3 sequences, 15% to 20% of them singletons. Findings and caveats of the study: Contracting clones from day 15 to 85 showed balanced CD4/CD8; later expanders favored CD4+. The appearance of some responding clones in pre-infection memory suggested that cross-reactive memory joined.

This TCR came from an adult woman who had mild COVID-19 (a few samples of this study predate the infection). Cell type and time point are not known. The rearrangement uses TRBV12-3 or TRBV12-4 and TRBJ1-5; D remains ambiguous. Material for sequencing was PBMCs or a T cell subset sorted from them (not recorded which). The CDR3 here is CASSLDGDSNQPQHF. DNA of the CDR3: TGTGCCAGCAGCCTAGATGGGGATAGCAATCAGCCCCAGCATTTT.